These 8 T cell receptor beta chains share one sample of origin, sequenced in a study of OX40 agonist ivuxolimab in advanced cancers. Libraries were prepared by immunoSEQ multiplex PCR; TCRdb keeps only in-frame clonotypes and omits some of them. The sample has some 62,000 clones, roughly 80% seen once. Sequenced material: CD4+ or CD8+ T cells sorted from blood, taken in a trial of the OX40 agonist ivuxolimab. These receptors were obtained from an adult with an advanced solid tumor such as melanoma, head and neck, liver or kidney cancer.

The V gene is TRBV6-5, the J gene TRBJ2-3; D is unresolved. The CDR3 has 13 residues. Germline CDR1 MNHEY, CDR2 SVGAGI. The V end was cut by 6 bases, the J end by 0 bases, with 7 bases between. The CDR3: CASSQSSTDTQYF. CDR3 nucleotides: TGTGCCAGCAGCCAAAGTAGCACAGATACGCAGTATTTT.

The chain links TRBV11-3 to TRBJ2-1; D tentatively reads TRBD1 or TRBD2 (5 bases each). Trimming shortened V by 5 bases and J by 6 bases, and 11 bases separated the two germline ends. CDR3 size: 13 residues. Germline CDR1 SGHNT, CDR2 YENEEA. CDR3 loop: CASSRRGINEQFF. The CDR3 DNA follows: TGTGCCAGCAGCCGCCGGGGCATCAATGAGCAGTTCTTC.

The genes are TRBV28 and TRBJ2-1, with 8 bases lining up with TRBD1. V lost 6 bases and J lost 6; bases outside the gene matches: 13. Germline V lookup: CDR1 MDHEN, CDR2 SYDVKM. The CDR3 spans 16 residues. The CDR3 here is CASSRGTGRGGNEQFF. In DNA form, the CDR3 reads TGTGCCAGCAGCCGCGGGACAGGACGTGGGGGCAATGAGCAGTTCTTC.

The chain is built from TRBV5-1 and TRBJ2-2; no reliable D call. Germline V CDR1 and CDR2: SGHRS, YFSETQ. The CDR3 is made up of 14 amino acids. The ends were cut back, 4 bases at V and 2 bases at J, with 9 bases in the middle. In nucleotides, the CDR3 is TGCGCCAGCAGCCCGCAGATAAACACCGGGGAGCTGTTTTTT. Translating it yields CASSPQINTGELFF.

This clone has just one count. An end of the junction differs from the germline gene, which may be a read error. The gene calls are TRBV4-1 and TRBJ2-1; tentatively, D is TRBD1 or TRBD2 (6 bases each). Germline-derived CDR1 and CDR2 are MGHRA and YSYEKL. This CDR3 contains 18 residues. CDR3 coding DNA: TGCGCCAGCCGCCAAATTAACGGGGGCCACATCTCCTACAATGAGCAGTTCTTC. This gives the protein CASRQINGGHISYNEQFF.

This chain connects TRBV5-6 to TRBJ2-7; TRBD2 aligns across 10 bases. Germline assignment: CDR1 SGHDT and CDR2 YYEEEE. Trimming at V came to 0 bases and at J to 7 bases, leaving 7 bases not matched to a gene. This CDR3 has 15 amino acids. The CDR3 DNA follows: TGTGCCAGCAGCTTGGAGCTAGCGGGAGTGGGTGAGCAGTACTTC. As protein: CASSLELAGVGEQYF.

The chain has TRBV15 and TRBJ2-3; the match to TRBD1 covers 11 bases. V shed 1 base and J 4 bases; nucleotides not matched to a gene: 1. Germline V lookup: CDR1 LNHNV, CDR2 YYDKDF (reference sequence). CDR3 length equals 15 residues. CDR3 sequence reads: CATSRGTGGADTQYF. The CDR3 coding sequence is TGTGCCACCAGCAGAGGGACAGGGGGCGCAGATACGCAGTATTTT.

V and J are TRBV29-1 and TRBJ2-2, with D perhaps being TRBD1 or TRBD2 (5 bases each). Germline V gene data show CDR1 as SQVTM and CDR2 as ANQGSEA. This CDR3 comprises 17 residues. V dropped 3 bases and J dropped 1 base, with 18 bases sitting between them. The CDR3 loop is CSVEIRGRGLNTGELFF. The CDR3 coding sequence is TGCAGCGTTGAGATCCGGGGTAGGGGCTTGAACACCGGGGAGCTGTTTTTT.